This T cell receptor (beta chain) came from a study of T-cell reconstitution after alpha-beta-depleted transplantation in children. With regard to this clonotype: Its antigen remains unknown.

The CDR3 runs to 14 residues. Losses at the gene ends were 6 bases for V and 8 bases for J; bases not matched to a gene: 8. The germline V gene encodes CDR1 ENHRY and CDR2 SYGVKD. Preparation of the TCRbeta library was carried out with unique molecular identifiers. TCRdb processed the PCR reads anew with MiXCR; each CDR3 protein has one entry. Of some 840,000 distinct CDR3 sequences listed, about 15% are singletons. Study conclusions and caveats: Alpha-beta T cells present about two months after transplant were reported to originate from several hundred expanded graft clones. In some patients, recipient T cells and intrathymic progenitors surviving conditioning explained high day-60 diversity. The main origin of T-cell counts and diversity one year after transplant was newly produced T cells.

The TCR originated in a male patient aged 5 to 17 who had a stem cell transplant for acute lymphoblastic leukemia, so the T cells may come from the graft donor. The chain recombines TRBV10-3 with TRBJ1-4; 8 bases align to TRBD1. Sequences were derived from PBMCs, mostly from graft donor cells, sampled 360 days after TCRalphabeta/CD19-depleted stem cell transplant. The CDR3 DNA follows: TGTGCCATCAGCGAGGACAGGGTCGACGAAAAACTGTTTTTT. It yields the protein CAISEDRVDEKLFF.